This T cell receptor beta chain originates from a study of blood T cell repertoires in COVID-19. Across the whole study: Collection of acute and convalescent COVID-19 samples took place in the United States, Italy and Spain.

This clone was detected many times. This CDR3 comprises 14 residues. V was shortened by 0 bases and J by 4 bases, with 8 bases between the two germline ends. From germline, CDR1 is SGHDT and CDR2 YYEEEE. The repertoire was sequenced with immunoSEQ multiplex PCR; TCRdb's copy has only in-frame clones and lacks some. This sample has over 70,000 clones, with around 91% found just once. Sequencing used peripheral blood. The chain carries TRBV5-6 and TRBJ2-1, with D unclear. The sequence derives from an elderly woman with active or convalescent COVID-19. In DNA form, the CDR3 reads TGTGCCAGCAGCTTGGGGCGGTTATACAATGAGCAGTTCTTC. This translates into CASSLGRLYNEQFF.